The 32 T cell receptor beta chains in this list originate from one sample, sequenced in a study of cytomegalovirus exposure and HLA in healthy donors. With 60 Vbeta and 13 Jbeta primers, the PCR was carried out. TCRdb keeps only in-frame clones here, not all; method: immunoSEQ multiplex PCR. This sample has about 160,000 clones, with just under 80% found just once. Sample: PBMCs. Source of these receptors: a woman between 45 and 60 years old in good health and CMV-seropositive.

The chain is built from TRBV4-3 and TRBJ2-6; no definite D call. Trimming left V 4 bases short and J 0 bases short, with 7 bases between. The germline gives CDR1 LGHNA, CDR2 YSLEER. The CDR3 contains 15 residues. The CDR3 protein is CASSPGSSGANVLTF. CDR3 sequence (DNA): TGCGCCAGCAGCCCAGGTAGCTCTGGGGCCAACGTCCTGACTTTC.

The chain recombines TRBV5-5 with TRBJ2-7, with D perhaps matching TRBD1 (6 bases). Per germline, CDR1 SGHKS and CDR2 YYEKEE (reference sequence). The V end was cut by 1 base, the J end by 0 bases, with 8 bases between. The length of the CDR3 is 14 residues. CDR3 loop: CASSLRGISYEQYF. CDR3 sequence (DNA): TGTGCCAGCAGCTTGAGGGGGATCTCCTACGAGCAGTACTTC. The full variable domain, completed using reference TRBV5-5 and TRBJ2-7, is DAGVTQSPTHLIKTRGQQVTLRCSPISGHKSVSWYQQVLGQGPQFIFQYYEKEERGRGNFPDRFSARQFPNYSSELNVNALLLGDSALYLCASSLRGISYEQYFGPGTRLTVT.

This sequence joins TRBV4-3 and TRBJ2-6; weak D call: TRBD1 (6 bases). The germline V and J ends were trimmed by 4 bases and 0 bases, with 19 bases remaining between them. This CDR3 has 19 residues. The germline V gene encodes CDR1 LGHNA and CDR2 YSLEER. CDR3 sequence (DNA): TGCGCCAGCAGCCTCCTGGGGGCAGCCCAGAACTCTGGGGCCAACGTCCTGACTTTC. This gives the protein CASSLLGAAQNSGANVLTF.

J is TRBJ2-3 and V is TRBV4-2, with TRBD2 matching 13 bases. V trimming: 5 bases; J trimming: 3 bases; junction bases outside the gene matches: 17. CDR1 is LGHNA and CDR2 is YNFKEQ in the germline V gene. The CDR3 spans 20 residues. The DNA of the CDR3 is TGTGCCAGCAGCGTGAGGGAACTAGCGGGAGGGCCGGGAAGGACAGATACGCAGTATTTT. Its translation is CASSVRELAGGPGRTDTQYF.

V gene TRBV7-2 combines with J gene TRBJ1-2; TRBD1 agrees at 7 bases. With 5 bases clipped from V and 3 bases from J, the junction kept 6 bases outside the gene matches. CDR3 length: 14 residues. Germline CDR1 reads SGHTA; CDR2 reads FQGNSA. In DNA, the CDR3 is TGTGCCAGCAGCCAGGGGACAGAGGACTATGGCTACACCTTC. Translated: CASSQGTEDYGYTF.

This CDR3 is CASSPKPGVSTDTQYF. The CDR3 DNA reads TGCGCCAGCAGCCCCAAGCCGGGGGTTAGCACAGATACGCAGTATTTT. The chain has TRBV4-3 and TRBJ2-3, with a tentative D call TRBD2 (6 bases). V lost 4 bases and J lost 0, with 14 bases in between. The length of the CDR3 is 16 residues. CDR1 and CDR2 (germline): LGHNA, YSLEER.

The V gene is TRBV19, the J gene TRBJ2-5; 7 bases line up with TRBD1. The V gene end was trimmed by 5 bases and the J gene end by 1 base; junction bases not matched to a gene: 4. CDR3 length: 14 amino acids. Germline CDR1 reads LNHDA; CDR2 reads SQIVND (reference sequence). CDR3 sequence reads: CASSAHRGQETQYF. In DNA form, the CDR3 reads TGTGCCAGTAGTGCGCACAGGGGCCAAGAGACCCAGTACTTC.

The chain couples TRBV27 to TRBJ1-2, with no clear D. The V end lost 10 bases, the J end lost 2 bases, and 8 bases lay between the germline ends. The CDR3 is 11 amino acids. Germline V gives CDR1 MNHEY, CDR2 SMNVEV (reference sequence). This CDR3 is CATRVNYGYTF. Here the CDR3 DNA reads TGTGCCACCCGAGTAAACTATGGCTACACCTTC.

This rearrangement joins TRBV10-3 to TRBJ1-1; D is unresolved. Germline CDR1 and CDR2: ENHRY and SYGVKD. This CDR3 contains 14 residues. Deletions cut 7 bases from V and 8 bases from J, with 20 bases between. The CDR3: CAINRGWTTSEAFF. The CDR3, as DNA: TGTGCCATCAACCGCGGGTGGACCACCTCCGAAGCTTTCTTT.

DNA of the CDR3: TGTGCCAGCAGTTATCGTCCCCCTCGGGGGACTGAAGCTTTCTTT. As protein: CASSYRPPRGTEAFF. This chain uses TRBV6-7 with TRBJ1-1; D possibly corresponds to TRBD1 (5 bases). TRBV6-7 is an open reading frame whose function is uncertain. This CDR3 comprises 15 residues. Trimming left V 3 bases short and J 5 bases short, with 16 bases between.

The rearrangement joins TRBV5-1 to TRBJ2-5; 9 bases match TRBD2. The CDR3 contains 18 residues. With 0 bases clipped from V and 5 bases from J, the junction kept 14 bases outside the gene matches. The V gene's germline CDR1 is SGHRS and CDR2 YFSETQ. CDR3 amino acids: CASSLEVGGGASLETQYF. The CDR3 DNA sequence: TGCGCCAGCAGCTTGGAGGTGGGCGGGGGGGCCTCATTGGAGACCCAGTACTTC.

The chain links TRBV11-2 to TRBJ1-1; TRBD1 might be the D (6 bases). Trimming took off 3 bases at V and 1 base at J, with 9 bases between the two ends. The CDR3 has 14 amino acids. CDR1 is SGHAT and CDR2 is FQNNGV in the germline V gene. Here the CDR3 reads CASSFHRENTEAFF. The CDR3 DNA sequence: TGTGCCAGCAGCTTTCACAGGGAGAACACTGAAGCTTTCTTT.

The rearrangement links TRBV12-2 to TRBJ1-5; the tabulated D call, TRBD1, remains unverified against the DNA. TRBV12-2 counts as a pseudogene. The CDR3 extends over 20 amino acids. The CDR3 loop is CASRSPEGQGGAYSNQPQHF. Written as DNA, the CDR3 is TGTGCAAGTCGCTCCCCCGAGGGACAGGGGGGGGCCTATAGCAATCAGCCCCAGCATTTT.

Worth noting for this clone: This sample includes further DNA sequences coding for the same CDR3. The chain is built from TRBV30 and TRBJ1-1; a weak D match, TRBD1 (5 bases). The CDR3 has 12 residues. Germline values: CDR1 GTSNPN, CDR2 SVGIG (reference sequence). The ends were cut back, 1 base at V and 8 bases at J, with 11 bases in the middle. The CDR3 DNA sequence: TGTGCCTGGAGTGCTAGTCGGGGGGAAGCTTTCTTT. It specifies CAWSASRGEAFF. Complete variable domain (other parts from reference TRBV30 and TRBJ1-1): SQTIHQWPATLVQPVGSPLSLECTVEGTSNPNLYWYRQAAGRGLQLLFYSVGIGQISSEVPQNLSASRPQDRQFILSSKKLLLSDSGFYLCAWSASRGEAFFGQGTRLTVV.

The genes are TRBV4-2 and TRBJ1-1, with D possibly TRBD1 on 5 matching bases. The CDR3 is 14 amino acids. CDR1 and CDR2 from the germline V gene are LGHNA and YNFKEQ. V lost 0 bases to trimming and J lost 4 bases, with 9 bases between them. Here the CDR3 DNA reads TGTGCCAGCAGCCAAGAGGCAGGGCGCACTGAAGCTTTCTTT. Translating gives CASSQEAGRTEAFF.

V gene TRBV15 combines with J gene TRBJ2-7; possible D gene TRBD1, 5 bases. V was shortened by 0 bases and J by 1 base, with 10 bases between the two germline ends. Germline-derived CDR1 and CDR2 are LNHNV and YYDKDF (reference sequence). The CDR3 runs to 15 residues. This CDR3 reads CATSRDWQGSYEQYF. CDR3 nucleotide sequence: TGTGCCACCAGCAGAGATTGGCAGGGATCCTACGAGCAGTACTTC. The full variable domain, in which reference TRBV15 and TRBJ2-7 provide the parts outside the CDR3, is DAMVIQNPRYQVTQFGKPVTLSCSQTLNHNVMYWYQQKSSQAPKLLFHYYDKDFNNEADTPDNFQSRRPNTSFCFLDIRSPGLGDTAMYLCATSRDWQGSYEQYFGPGTRLTVT.

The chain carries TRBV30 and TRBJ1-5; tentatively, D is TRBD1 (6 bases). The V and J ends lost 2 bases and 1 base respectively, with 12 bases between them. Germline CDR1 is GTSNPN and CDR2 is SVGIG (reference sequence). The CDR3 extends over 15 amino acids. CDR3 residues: CAWSLEQGSNQPQHF. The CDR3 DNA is TGTGCCTGGAGTCTGGAGCAGGGGAGCAATCAGCCCCAGCATTTT.

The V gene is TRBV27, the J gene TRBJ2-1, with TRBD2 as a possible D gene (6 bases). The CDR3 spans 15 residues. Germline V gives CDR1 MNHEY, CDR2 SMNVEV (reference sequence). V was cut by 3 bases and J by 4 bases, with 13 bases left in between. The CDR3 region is CASSFTSRGYNEQFF. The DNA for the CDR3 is TGTGCCAGCAGTTTTACTAGCCGAGGTTACAATGAGCAGTTCTTC.

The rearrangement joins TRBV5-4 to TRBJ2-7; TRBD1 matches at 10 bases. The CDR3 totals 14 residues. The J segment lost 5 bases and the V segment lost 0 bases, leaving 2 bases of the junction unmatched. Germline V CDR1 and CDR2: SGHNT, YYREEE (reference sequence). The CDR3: CASSLETGGHEQYF. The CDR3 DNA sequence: TGTGCCAGCAGCTTGGAGACAGGGGGCCACGAGCAGTACTTC.

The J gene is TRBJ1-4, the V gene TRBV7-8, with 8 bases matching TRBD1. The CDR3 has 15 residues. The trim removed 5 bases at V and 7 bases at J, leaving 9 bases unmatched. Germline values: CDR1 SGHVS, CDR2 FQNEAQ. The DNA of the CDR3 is TGTGCCAGCAGCCATCGGGACAGGAGTACTGAAAAACTGTTTTTT. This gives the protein CASSHRDRSTEKLFF.

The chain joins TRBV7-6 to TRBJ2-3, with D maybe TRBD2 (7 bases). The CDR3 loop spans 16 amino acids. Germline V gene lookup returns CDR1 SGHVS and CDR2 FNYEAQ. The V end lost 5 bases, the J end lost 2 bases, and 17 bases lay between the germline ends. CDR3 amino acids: CASSRGGGQNTDTQYF. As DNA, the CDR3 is TGTGCCAGCAGCCGTGGGGGGGGGCAAAACACAGATACGCAGTATTTT.

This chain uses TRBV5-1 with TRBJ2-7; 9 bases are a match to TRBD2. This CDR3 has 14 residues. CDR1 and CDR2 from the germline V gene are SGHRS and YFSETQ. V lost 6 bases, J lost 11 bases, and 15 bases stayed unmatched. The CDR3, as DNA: TGCGCCAGCATCCTGTATTGCGGGGGGGCTTTAGAGTACTTC. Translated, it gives CASILYCGGALEYF.

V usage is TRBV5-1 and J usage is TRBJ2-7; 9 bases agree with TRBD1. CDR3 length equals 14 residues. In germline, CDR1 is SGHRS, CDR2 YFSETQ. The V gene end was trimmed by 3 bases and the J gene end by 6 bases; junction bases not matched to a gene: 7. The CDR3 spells CASSSTGQGIEQYF. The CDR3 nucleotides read TGCGCCAGCAGCTCAACGGGACAGGGTATCGAGCAGTACTTC.

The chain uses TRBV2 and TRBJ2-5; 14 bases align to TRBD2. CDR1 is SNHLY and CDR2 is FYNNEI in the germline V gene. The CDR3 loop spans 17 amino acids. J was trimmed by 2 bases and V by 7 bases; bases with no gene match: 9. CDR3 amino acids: CASKIGGLAGDQETQYF. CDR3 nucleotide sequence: TGTGCCAGCAAGATCGGGGGACTAGCGGGGGATCAAGAGACCCAGTACTTC.

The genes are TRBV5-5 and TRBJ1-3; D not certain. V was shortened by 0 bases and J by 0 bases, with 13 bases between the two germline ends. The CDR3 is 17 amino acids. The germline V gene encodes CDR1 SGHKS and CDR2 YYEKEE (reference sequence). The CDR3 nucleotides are TGTGCCAGCAGCTTGGGGCCTAGTGCTTACTCTGGAAACACCATATATTTT. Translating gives CASSLGPSAYSGNTIYF.

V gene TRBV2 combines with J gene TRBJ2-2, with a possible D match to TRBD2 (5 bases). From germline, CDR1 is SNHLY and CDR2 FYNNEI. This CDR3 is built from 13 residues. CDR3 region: CAGGPGNTGELFF. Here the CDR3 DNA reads TGTGCAGGCGGGCCCGGTAACACCGGGGAGCTGTTTTTT.

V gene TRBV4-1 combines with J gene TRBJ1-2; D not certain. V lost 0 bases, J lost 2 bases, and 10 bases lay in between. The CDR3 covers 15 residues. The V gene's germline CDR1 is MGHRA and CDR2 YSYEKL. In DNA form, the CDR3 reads TGCGCCAGCAGCCAAGATCCGGGAGTAAACTATGGCTACACCTTC. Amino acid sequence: CASSQDPGVNYGYTF.

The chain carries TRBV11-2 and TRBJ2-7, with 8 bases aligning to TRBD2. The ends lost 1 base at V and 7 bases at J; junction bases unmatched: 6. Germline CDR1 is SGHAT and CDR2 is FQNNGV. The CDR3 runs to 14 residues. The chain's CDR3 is CASSLGAGLGEQYF. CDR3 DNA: TGTGCCAGCAGCTTAGGAGCGGGACTAGGGGAGCAGTACTTC.

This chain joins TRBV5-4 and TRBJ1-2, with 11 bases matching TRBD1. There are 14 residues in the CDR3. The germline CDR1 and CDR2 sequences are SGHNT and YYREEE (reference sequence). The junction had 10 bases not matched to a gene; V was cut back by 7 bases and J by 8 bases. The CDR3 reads CASGRTGGAGGYTF. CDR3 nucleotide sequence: TGTGCCAGCGGCCGGACAGGGGGCGCGGGAGGCTACACCTTC. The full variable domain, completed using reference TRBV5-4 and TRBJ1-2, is ETGVTQSPTHLIKTRGQQVTLRCSSQSGHNTVSWYQQALGQGPQFIFQYYREEENGRGNFPPRFSGLQFPNYSSELNVNALELDDSALYLCASGRTGGAGGYTFGSGTRLTVV.

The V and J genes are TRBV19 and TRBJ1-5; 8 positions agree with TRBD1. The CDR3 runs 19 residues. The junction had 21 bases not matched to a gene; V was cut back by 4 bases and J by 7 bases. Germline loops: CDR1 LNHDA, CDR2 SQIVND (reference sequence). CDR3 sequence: CASSKGQASDRGAYQPQHF. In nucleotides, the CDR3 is TGTGCCAGTAGTAAGGGACAGGCATCAGACAGGGGAGCTTACCAGCCCCAGCATTTT.

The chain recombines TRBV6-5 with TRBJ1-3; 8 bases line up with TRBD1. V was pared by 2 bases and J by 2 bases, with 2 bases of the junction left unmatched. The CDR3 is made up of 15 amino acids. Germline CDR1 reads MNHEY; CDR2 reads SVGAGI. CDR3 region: CASSYDRGTGNTIYF. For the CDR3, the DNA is TGTGCCAGCAGTTACGACAGGGGAACTGGAAACACCATATATTTT.

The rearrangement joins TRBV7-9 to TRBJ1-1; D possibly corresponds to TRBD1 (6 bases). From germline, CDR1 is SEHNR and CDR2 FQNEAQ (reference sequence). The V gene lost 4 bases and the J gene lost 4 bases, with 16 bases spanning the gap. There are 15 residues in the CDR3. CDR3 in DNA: TGTGCCAGCAGCTGGGGGGGGACATCGGCCACTGAAGCTTTCTTT. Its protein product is CASSWGGTSATEAFF.